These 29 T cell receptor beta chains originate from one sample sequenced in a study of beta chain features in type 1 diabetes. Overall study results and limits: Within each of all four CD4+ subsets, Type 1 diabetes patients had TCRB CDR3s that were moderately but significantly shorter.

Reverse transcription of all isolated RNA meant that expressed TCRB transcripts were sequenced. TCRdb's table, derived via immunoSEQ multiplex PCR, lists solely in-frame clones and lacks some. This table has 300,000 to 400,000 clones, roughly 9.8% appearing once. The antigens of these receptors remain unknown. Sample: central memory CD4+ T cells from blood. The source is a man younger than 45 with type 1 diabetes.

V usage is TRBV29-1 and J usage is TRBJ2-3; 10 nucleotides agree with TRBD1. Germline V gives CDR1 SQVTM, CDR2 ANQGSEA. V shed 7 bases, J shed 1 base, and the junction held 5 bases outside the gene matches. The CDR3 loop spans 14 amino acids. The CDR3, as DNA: TGCAGCGCAACCGGACAGGGGGGCACAGATACGCAGTATTTT. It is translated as CSATGQGGTDTQYF.

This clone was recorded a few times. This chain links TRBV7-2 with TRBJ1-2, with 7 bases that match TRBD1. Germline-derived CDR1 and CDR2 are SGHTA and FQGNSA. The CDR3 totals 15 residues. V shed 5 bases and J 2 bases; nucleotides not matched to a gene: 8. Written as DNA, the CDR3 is TGTGCCAGCAGCACCTCCGGGACAGCAAACTATGGCTACACCTTC. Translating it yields CASSTSGTANYGYTF. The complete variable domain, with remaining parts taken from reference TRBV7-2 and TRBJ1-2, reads GAGVSQSPSNKVTEKGKDVELRCDPISGHTALYWYRQSLGQGLEFLIYFQGNSAPDKSGLPSDRFSAERTGGSVSTLTIQRTQQEDSAVYLCASSTSGTANYGYTFGSGTRLTVV.

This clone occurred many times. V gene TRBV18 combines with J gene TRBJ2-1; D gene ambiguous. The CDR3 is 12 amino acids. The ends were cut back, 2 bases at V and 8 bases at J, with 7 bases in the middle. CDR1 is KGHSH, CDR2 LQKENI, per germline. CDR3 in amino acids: CASSPARYEQFF. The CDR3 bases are TGTGCCAGCTCACCAGCCCGCTATGAGCAGTTCTTC.

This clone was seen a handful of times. The CDR3, as DNA: TGTGCCAGCAGCTTACGTAACAGGGGTGGAGAGACCCAGTACTTC. This sequence encodes CASSLRNRGGETQYF. The V gene is TRBV11-2, the J gene TRBJ2-5, with 7 bases aligning to TRBD1. The V and J ends lost 2 bases and 4 bases, in that order; junction bases with no gene match: 7. The CDR3 length is 15 residues. The V gene's germline CDR1 is SGHAT and CDR2 FQNNGV.

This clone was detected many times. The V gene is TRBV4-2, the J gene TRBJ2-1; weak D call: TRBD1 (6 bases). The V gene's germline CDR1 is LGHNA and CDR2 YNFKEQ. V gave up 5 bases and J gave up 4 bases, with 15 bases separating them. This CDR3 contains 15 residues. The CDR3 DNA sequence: TGTGCCAGCAGCGCAGGACCAGGGGCTTACAATGAGCAGTTCTTC. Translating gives CASSAGPGAYNEQFF.

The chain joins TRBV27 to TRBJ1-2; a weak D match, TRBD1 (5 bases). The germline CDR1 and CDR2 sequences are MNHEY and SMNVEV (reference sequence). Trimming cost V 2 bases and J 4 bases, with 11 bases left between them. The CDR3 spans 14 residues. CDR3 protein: CASSLGDGPYGYTF. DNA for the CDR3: TGTGCCAGCAGTTTAGGGGACGGCCCCTATGGCTACACCTTC.

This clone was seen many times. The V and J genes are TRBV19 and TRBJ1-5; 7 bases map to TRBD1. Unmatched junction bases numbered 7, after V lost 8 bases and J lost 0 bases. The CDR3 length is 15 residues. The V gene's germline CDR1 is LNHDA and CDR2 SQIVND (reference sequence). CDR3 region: CASDSGTVSNQPQHF. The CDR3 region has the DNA TGTGCCAGTGATTCCGGGACAGTTAGCAATCAGCCCCAGCATTTT.

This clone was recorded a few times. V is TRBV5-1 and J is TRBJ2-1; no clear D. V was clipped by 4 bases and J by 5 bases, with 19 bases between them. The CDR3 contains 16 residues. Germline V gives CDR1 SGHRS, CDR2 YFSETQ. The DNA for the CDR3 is TGCGCCAGCAGCCCAACCTCATTTCGCGCGGACAATGAGCAGTTCTTC. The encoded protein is CASSPTSFRADNEQFF. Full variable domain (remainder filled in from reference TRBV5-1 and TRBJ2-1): KAGVTQTPRYLIKTRGQQVTLSCSPISGHRSVSWYQQTPGQGLQFLFEYFSETQRNKGNFPGRFSGRQFSNSRSEMNVSTLELGDSALYLCASSPTSFRADNEQFFGPGTRLTVL.

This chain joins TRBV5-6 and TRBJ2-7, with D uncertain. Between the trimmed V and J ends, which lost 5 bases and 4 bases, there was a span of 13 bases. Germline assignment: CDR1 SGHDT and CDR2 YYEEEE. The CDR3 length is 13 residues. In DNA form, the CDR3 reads TGTGCCAGCAGATATCAGGCCTTATACGAGCAGTACTTC. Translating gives CASRYQALYEQYF.

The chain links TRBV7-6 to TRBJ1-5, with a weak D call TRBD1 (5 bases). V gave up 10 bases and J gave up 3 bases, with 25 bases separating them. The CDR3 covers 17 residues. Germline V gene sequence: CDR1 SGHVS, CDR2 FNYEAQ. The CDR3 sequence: CATTERDGPSYNQPQHF. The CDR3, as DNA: TGTGCCACCACCGAGCGGGACGGACCGAGTTACAATCAGCCCCAGCATTTT.

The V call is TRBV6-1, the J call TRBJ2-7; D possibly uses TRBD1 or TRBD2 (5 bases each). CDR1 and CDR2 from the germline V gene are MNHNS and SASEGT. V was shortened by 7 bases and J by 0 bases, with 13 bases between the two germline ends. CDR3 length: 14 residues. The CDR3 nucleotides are TGTGCCAGCACGGGGACGTCGAGCTCCTACGAGCAGTACTTC. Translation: CASTGTSSSYEQYF.

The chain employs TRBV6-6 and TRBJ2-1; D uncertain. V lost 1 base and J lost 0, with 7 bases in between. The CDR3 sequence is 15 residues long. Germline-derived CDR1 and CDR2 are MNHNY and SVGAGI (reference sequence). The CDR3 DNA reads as TGTGCCAGCAGTTACTGGCAAAGCTCCTACAATGAGCAGTTCTTC. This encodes CASSYWQSSYNEQFF.

The CDR3 loop reads CASSRVRGQIYEQYF. DNA of the CDR3: TGCGCCAGCAGCCGGGTACGGGGGCAAATCTACGAGCAGTACTTC. The chain uses TRBV4-1 and TRBJ2-7, with D perhaps assigned TRBD1 or TRBD2 (6 bases each). CDR3 size: 15 residues. With 4 bases removed from V and 3 bases from J, the gap between germline ends came to 16 bases. Germline values: CDR1 MGHRA, CDR2 YSYEKL.

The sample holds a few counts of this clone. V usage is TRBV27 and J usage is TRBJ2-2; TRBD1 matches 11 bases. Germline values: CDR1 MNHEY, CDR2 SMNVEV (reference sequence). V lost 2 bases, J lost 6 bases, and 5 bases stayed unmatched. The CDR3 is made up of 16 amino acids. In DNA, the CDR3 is TGTGCCAGCAGTTTAGTACGGGACAGGGGGGCCGGGGAGCTGTTTTTT. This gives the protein CASSLVRDRGAGELFF.

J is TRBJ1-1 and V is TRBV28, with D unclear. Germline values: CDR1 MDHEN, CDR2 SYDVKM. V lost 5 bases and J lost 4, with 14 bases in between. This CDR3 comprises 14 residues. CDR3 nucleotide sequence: TGTGCCAGCAGTAGGCTGAGGGTTCGCACTGAAGCTTTCTTT. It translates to CASSRLRVRTEAFF.

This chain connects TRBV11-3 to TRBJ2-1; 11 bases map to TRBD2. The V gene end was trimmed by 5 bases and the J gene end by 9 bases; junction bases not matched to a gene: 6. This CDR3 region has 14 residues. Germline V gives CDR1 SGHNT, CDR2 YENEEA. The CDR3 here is CASSETSGRGEQFF. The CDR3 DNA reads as TGTGCCAGCAGCGAAACTAGCGGGAGAGGTGAGCAGTTCTTC.

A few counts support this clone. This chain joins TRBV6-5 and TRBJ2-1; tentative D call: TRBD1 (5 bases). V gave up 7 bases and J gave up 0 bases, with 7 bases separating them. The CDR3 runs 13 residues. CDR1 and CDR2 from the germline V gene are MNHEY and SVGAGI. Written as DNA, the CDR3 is TGTGCCAGCATAGACAGCTCCTACAATGAGCAGTTCTTC. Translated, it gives CASIDSSYNEQFF.

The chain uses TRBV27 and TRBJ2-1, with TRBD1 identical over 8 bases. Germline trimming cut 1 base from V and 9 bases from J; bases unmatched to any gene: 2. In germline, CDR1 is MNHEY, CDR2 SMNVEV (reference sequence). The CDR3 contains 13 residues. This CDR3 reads CASSLWTGSEQFF. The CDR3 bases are TGTGCCAGCAGTTTATGGACAGGGAGTGAGCAGTTCTTC.

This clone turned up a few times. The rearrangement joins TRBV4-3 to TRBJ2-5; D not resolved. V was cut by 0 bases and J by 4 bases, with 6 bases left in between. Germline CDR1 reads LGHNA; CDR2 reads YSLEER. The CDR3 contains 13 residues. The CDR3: CASSQEARETQYF. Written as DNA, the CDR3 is TGCGCCAGCAGCCAAGAGGCCCGAGAGACCCAGTACTTC.

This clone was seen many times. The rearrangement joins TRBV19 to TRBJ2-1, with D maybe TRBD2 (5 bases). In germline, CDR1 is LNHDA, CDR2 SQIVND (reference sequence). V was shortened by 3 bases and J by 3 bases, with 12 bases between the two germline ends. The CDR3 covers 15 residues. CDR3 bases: TGTGCCAGTAGTATCCAGCGGACCTTCTACAATGAGCAGTTCTTC. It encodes CASSIQRTFYNEQFF.

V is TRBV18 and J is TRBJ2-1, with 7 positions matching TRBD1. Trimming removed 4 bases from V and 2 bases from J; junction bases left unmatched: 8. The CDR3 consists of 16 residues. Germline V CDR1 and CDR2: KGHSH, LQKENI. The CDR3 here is CASSRQGQETYNEQFF. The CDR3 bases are TGTGCCAGCTCACGCCAAGGACAGGAGACCTACAATGAGCAGTTCTTC.

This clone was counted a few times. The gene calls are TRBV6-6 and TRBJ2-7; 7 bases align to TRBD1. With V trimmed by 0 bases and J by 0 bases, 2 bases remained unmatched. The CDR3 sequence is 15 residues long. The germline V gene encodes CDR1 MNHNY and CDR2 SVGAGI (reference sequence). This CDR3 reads CASSYSTGSSYEQYF. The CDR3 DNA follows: TGTGCCAGCAGTTACTCGACAGGGAGCTCCTACGAGCAGTACTTC.

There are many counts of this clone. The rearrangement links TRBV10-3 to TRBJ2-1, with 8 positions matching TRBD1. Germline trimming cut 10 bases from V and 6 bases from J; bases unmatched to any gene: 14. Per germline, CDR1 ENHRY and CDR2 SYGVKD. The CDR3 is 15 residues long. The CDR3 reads CASIFQGAQGNEQFF. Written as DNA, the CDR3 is TGTGCCAGCATATTCCAGGGGGCGCAGGGCAATGAGCAGTTCTTC.

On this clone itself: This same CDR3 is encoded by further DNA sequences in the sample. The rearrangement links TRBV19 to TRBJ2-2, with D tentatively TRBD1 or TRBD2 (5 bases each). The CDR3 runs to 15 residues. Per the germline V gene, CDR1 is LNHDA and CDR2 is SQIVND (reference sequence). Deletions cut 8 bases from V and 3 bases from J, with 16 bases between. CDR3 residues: CASRAPGRDTGELFF. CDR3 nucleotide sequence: TGTGCCAGTCGGGCCCCGGGGCGGGACACCGGGGAGCTGTTTTTT.

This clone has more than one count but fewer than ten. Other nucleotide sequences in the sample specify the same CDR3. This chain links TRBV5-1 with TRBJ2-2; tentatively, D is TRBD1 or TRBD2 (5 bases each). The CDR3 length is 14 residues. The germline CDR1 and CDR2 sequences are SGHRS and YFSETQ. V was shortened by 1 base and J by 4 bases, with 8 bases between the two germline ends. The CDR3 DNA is TGCGCCAGCAGCTTGACAGGAGGCACCGGGGAGCTGTTTTTT. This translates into CASSLTGGTGELFF.

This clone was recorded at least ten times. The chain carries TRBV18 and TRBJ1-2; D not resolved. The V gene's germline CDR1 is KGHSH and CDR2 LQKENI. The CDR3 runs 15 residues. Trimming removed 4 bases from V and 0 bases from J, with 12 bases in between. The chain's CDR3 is CASSQQIYANYGYTF. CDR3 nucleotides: TGTGCCAGCTCACAACAGATTTACGCTAACTATGGCTACACCTTC.

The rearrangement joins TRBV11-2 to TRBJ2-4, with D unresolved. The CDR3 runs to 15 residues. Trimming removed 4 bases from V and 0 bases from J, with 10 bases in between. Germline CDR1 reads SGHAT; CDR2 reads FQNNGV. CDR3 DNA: TGTGCCAGCAGCTCTGTACGGTTAGCCAAAAACATTCAGTACTTC. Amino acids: CASSSVRLAKNIQYF.

The DNA of the CDR3 is TGCGCCAGCAGCCGAGGGACAGGGAACAATCAGCCCCAGCATTTT. Its protein product is CASSRGTGNNQPQHF. The rearrangement links TRBV4-3 to TRBJ1-5; 9 positions agree with TRBD1. CDR1 and CDR2 from the germline V gene are LGHNA and YSLEER. This CDR3 is built from 15 residues. The V segment lost 4 bases and the J segment 3 bases; nucleotides outside the gene matches: 4.

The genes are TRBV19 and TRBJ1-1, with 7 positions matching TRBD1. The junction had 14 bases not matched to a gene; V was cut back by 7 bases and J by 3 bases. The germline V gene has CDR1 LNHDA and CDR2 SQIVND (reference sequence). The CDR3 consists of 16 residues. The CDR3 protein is CASTRSGTAVDTEAFF. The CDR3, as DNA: TGTGCCAGTACACGGTCCGGGACAGCCGTTGACACTGAAGCTTTCTTT.